Many counts were recorded for the clone carrying this T cell receptor beta chain. The antigen is unknown. Looked up from germline, CDR1 is MNHNS and CDR2 is SASEGT. V was clipped by 2 bases and J by 8 bases; unmatched bases: 5. The CDR3 sequence is 14 residues long. The data originate from a study of early T cells in non-severe SARS-CoV-2 infection. The wider study: Unsorted whole-blood RNA was sequenced in bulk, leaving chains unpaired. Study conclusions and caveats: Database matching using VDJdb favored anti-spike CD8 responses, with private and CD4 specificities left missing.

The TCR library protocol attached unique molecular identifiers to the individual cDNA molecules. One entry per CDR3 protein results from TCRdb running MiXCR on the 5' RACE reads. The sample lists approximately 33,000 distinct CDR3 sequences; approximately 5.3% were seen once. The gene calls are TRBV6-1 and TRBJ1-2, with 10 bases matching TRBD1. Sequencing used whole blood. The receptor's source is an adult who was a healthcare worker with PCR-confirmed SARS-CoV-2 infection or an uninfected control (not recorded which). The CDR3 is CASSEYGTGAGYTF. The CDR3 coding sequence is TGTGCCAGCAGTGAATATGGGACAGGGGCCGGCTACACCTTC.